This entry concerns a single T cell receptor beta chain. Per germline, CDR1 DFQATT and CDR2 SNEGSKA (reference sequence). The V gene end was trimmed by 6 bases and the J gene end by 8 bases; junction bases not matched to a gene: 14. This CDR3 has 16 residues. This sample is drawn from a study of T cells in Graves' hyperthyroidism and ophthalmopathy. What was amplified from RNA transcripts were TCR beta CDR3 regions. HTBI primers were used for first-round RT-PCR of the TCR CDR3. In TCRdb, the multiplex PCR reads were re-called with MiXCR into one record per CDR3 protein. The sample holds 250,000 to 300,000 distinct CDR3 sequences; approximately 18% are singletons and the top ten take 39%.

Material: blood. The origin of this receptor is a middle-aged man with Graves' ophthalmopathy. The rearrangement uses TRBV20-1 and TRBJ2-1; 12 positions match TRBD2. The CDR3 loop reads CSARPRLAGVEDEQFF. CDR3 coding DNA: TGCAGTGCCCGTCCTCGACTAGCGGGAGTCGAGGATGAGCAGTTCTTC.